This passage covers 15 T cell receptor beta chains from one sample sequenced in a study of blood T cells in healthy people across ages. The authors ran a second PCR of about 6 to 12 cycles using a sample-barcoded 5' primer and a J-beta primer mix. A single record per CDR3 protein comes from TCRdb applying MiXCR to the 5' RACE reads. Altogether over 550,000 distinct CDR3 sequences are present, less than 35% being singletons, with the ten largest covering around 16%. The sequencing sample was made of blood. These receptors all stem from an elderly woman in good health.

The CDR3 region has the DNA TGTGCCAGCAGCCAGGGTCCTACAGGGGGAGGGTGGTTAGAGACCCAGTACTTC. As protein: CASSQGPTGGGWLETQYF. The chain combines TRBV7-2 with TRBJ2-5; D is possibly TRBD1 (8 bases). This CDR3 is built from 18 residues. Germline-derived CDR1 and CDR2 are SGHTA and FQGNSA. Between the trimmed V and J ends, which lost 5 bases and 4 bases, there was a span of 26 bases.

A remark on this clonotype: A read error is possible here, since a much larger clone lies one base away. This chain connects TRBV2 to TRBJ1-1; 9 nucleotides line up with TRBD1. The V gene end was trimmed by 7 bases and the J gene end by 3 bases; junction bases not matched to a gene: 3. The CDR3 totals 13 residues. From germline, CDR1 is SNHLY and CDR2 FYNNEI. DNA of the CDR3: TGTGCCAGCAACAGGGGGCCGGACACTGAAGCTTTCTTT. Amino acids: CASNRGPDTEAFF.

The chain uses TRBV4-1 and TRBJ1-1, with D possibly matching TRBD1 (6 bases). Per germline, CDR1 MGHRA and CDR2 YSYEKL. The ends were cut back, 4 bases at V and 8 bases at J, with 14 bases in the middle. CDR3 size: 13 residues. The CDR3 DNA sequence: TGCGCCAGCAGCCTCAGAGGGGGGCTCGAAGCTTTCTTT. This encodes CASSLRGGLEAFF.

The chain recombines TRBV7-2 with TRBJ2-2; D is possibly TRBD1 (6 bases). Per the germline V gene, CDR1 is SGHTA and CDR2 is FQGNSA. This CDR3 spans 16 amino acids. Trimming took off 1 base at V and 6 bases at J, with 15 bases between the two ends. The CDR3 loop reads CASSLVPGVRAGELFF. The CDR3 DNA reads as TGTGCCAGCAGCTTAGTTCCAGGGGTGAGGGCCGGGGAGCTGTTTTTT.

The sample holds many counts of this clonotype. The CDR3 bases are TGTGCCAGCAGCGTGCAGGTGAACACTGAAGCTTTCTTT. Translation gives CASSVQVNTEAFF. The chain joins TRBV7-3 to TRBJ1-1; D remains ambiguous. This CDR3 contains 13 residues. Looked up from germline, CDR1 is SGHTA and CDR2 is FQGTGA. Trimming left V 5 bases short and J 0 bases short, with 7 bases between.

Concerning this clonotype itself: This could be a read error, since a much larger clone is one nucleotide away. This chain links TRBV7-6 with TRBJ2-7; the D gene is possibly TRBD1 (6 bases). Deletions cut 2 bases from V and 10 bases from J, with 18 bases between. CDR3 length equals 14 residues. Germline V gene lookup returns CDR1 SGHVS and CDR2 FNYEAQ. The CDR3 DNA reads as TGTGCCAGCAGCTTAAACCCTAGAGGGGACACCCAGTACTTC. It translates to CASSLNPRGDTQYF. Looking up the rest from reference TRBV7-6 and TRBJ2-7 gives the full variable domain: GAGVSQSPRYKVTKRGQDVALRCDPISGHVSLYWYRQALGQGPEFLTYFNYEAQQDKSGLPNDRFSAERPEGSISTLTIQRTEQRDSAMYRCASSLNPRGDTQYFGPGTRLTVT.

This clonotype has at least ten counts. The J gene is TRBJ1-5, the V gene TRBV9; D may be TRBD1 (5 bases). CDR1 is SGDLS, CDR2 YYNGEE, per germline. V was pared by 0 bases and J by 3 bases, with 10 bases between. CDR3 length equals 15 residues. The CDR3 coding sequence is TGTGCCAGCAGCGTAGTCGACAGTATCAATCAGCCCCAGCATTTT. It specifies CASSVVDSINQPQHF. The complete variable domain, with remaining parts taken from reference TRBV9 and TRBJ1-5, reads DSGVTQTPKHLITATGQRVTLRCSPRSGDLSVYWYQQSLDQGLQFLIQYYNGEERAKGNILERFSAQQFPDLHSELNLSSLELGDSALYFCASSVVDSINQPQHFGDGTRLSIL.

This clonotype was recorded at least ten times. The V gene is TRBV18, the J gene TRBJ2-1; possibly TRBD1 for D (6 bases). The CDR3 consists of 14 residues. Trimming took off 6 bases at V and 5 bases at J, with 14 bases between the two ends. Germline V lookup: CDR1 KGHSH, CDR2 LQKENI. The CDR3 loop is CASSPGALNNEQFF. CDR3 nucleotides: TGTGCCAGCTCCCCAGGGGCCCTAAACAATGAGCAGTTCTTC.

Notes on this clonotype: A read error is possible here, since a much larger clone lies one base away. This rearrangement joins TRBV5-1 to TRBJ2-1, with TRBD2 identical over 9 bases. Trimming at V came to 3 bases and at J to 9 bases, leaving 7 bases not matched to a gene. CDR3 length: 14 residues. From germline, CDR1 is SGHRS and CDR2 YFSETQ. The CDR3, as DNA: TGCGCCAGCAGCTGGCGGGGGGGAGATGGTGAGCAGTTCTTC. Encoded protein: CASSWRGGDGEQFF.

This clonotype was recorded many times. V is TRBV4-3 and J is TRBJ1-5; no clear D. The CDR3 length is 16 residues. In germline, CDR1 is LGHNA, CDR2 YSLEER. V lost 0 bases and J 5 bases, leaving 14 bases between the germline ends. Here the CDR3 DNA reads TGCGCCAGCAGCCAAGAGGCGGCGAGGGCCGATCAGCCCCAGCATTTT. It encodes CASSQEAARADQPQHF.

With regard to this clonotype: Given a much more abundant clone one base away, this may be a read error. V usage is TRBV15 and J usage is TRBJ2-1; D is ambiguous. CDR1 LNHNV and CDR2 YYDKDF come from the germline V gene (reference sequence). Trimming took 0 bases from V and 10 from J, leaving 10 bases between them. The CDR3 runs 13 residues. CDR3 sequence: CATSRDPRGEQFF. The CDR3 region has the DNA TGTGCCACCAGCAGAGATCCGAGAGGCGAGCAGTTCTTC.

J is TRBJ2-4 and V is TRBV20-1; D might be TRBD1 (5 bases). This CDR3 is 13 amino acids long. Per germline, CDR1 DFQATT and CDR2 SNEGSKA (reference sequence). The V and J ends lost 6 bases and 4 bases respectively, with 13 bases between them. CDR3 loop: CSALGAVKNIQYF. The CDR3 nucleotides are TGCAGTGCCCTTGGGGCCGTAAAAAACATTCAGTACTTC.

This clonotype was seen only a few times. V and J are TRBV18 and TRBJ2-1; TRBD2 aligns across 11 bases. J was trimmed by 7 bases and V by 3 bases; bases with no gene match: 5. Germline assignment: CDR1 KGHSH and CDR2 LQKENI. This CDR3 is 15 amino acids long. The CDR3 loop is CASSPSSSGGNEQFF. CDR3 nucleotide sequence: TGTGCCAGCTCACCTTCATCTAGCGGGGGGAATGAGCAGTTCTTC.

This clonotype appeared a single time. This sequence may be a read error, since a much larger clone differs from it by one base. The chain is built from TRBV7-2 and TRBJ2-1; D might be TRBD1 (6 bases). Between the trimmed V and J ends, which lost 3 bases and 8 bases, there was a span of 14 bases. The CDR3 consists of 14 residues. The germline V gene has CDR1 SGHTA and CDR2 FQGNSA. CDR3 residues: CASSFLSEGDEQFF. The CDR3 bases are TGTGCCAGCAGCTTTTTGTCTGAGGGGGATGAGCAGTTCTTC.

This clonotype was detected ten times or more. The V gene is TRBV7-9, the J gene TRBJ2-1, with TRBD2 matching 13 bases. CDR1 and CDR2 (germline): SEHNR, FQNEAQ (reference sequence). There are 15 residues in the CDR3. After removal of 7 bases from V and 7 bases from J, the junction contained 7 bases not matched to a gene. The CDR3 DNA reads TGTGCCAGCACAACCGGGACTAGCGGGGTAAATGAGCAGTTCTTC. Amino acids: CASTTGTSGVNEQFF.